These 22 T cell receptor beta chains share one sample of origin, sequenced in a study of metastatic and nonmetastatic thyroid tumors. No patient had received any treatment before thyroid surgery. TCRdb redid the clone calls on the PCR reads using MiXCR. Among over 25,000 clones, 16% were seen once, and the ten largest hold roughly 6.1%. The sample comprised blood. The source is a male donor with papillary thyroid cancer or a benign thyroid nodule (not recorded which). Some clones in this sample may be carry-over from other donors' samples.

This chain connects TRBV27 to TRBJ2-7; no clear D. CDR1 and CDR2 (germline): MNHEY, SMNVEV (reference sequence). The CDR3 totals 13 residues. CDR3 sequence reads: CAVIKLSSYEQYF. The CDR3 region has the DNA TGTGCTGTGATAAAGTTGAGCTCCTACGAGCAGTACTTC.

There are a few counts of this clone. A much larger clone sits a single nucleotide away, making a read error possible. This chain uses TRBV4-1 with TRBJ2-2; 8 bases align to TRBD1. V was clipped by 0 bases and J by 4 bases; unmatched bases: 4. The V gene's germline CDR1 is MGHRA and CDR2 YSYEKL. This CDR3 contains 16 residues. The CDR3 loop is CASSQDVTGVTGELFF. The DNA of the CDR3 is TGCGCCAGCAGCCAAGATGTGACAGGGGTCACCGGGGAGCTGTTTTTT.

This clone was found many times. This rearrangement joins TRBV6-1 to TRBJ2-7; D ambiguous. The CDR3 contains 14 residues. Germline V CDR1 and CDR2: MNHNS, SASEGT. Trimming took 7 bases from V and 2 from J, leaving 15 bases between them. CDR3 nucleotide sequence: TGTGCCAGCATCGACGACACGACCGCCTACGAGCAGTACTTC. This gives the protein CASIDDTTAYEQYF.

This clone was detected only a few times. The CDR3 sequence is CASRPTGRGTEAFF. In DNA, the CDR3 is TGTGCCAGCAGGCCCACAGGGAGGGGAACTGAAGCTTTCTTT. The V gene is TRBV12-3 or TRBV12-4, the J gene TRBJ1-1, with D tentatively TRBD1 (6 bases). V was trimmed by 6 bases and J by 5 bases, leaving 16 bases between them. The CDR3 extends over 14 amino acids.

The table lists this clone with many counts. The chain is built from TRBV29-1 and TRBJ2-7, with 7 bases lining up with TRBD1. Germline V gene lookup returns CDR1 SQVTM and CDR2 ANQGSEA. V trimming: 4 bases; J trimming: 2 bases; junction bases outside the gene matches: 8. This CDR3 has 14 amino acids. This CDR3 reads CSVALQGITYEQYF. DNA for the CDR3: TGCAGCGTTGCCCTACAGGGGATCACCTACGAGCAGTACTTC.

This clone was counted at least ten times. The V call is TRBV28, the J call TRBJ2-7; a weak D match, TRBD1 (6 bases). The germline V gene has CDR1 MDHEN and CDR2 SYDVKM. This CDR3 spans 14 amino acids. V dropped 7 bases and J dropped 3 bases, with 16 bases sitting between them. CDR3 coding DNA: TGTGCCAGCATTTGGAGCAGGGGAAGCTACGAGCAGTACTTC. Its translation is CASIWSRGSYEQYF.

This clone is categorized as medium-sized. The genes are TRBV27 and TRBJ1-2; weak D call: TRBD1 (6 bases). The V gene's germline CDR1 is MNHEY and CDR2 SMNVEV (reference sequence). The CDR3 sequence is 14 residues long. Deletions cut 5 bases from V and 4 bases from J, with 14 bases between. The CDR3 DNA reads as TGTGCCAGCAGTGCCGCAGGGGTTAGCTATGGCTACACCTTC. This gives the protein CASSAAGVSYGYTF.

The DNA of the CDR3 is TGCAGTGCGAGTAGCGGGAGGCGGTACCAAGAGACCCAGTACTTC. Amino acid sequence: CSASSGRRYQETQYF. The chain carries TRBV20-1 and TRBJ2-5; 10 nucleotides line up with TRBD2. V lost 6 bases to trimming and J lost 0 bases; unmatched junction nucleotides: 7. CDR3 length: 15 amino acids. CDR1 DFQATT and CDR2 SNEGSKA come from the germline V gene (reference sequence).

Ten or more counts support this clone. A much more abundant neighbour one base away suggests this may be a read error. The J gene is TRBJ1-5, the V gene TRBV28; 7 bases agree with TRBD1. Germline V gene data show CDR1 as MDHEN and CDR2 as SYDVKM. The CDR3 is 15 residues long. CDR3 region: CANSFSGGGNQPQHF. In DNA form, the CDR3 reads TGTGCCAACAGTTTTTCAGGGGGGGGCAATCAGCCCCAGCATTTT.

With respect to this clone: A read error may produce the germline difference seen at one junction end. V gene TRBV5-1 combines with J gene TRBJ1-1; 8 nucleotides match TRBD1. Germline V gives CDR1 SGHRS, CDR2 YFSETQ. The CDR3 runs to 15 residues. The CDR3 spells CASSTRDRRNTESFF. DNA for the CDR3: TGCGCCAGCAGCACCCGGGACAGGCGGAACACTGAATCTTTCTTT.

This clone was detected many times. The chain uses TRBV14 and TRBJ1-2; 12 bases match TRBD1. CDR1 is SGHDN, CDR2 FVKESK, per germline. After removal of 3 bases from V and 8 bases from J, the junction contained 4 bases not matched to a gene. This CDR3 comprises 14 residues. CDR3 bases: TGTGCCAGCAGCCAGTACGGGACAGGGGGCGGCTACACCTTC. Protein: CASSQYGTGGGYTF. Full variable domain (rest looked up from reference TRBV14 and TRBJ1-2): EAGVTQFPSHSVIEKGQTVTLRCDPISGHDNLYWYRRVMGKEIKFLLHFVKESKQDESGMPNNRFLAERTGGTYSTLKVQPAELEDSGVYFCASSQYGTGGGYTFGSGTRLTVV.

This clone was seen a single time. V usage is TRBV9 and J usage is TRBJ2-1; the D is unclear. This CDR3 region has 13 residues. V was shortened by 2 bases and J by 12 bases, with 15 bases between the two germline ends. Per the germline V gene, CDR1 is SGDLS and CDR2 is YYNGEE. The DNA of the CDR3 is TGTGCCAGCAGCGTTTTGCCAGACCTTGGGCAGTTCTTC. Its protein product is CASSVLPDLGQFF.

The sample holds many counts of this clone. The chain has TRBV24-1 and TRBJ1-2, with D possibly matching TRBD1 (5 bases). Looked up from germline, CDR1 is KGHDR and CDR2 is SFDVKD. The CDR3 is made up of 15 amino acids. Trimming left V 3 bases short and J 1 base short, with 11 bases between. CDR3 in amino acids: CATSDAGTDNYGYTF. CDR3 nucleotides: TGTGCCACCAGTGATGCCGGGACTGATAACTATGGCTACACCTTC.

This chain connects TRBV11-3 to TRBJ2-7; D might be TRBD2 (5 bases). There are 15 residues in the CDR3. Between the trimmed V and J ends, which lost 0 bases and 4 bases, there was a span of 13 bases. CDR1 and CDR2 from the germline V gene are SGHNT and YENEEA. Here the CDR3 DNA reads TGTGCCAGCAGCTTAGATGTCGGGGTCCTGTACGAGCAGTACTTC. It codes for CASSLDVGVLYEQYF.

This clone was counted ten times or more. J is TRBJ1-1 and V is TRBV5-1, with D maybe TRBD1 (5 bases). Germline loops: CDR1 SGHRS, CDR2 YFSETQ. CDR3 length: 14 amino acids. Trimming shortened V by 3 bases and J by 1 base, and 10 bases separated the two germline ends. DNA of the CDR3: TGCGCCAGCAGCTGGAGGGACGGGAACACTGAAGCTTTCTTT. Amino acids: CASSWRDGNTEAFF.

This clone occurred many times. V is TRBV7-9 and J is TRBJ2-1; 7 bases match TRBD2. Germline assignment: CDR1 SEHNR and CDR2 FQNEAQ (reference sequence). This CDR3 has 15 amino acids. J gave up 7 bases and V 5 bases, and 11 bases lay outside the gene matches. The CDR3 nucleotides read TGTGCCAGCAGCCCGTACAGCGGGAAAAGGAATGAGCAGTTCTTC. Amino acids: CASSPYSGKRNEQFF.

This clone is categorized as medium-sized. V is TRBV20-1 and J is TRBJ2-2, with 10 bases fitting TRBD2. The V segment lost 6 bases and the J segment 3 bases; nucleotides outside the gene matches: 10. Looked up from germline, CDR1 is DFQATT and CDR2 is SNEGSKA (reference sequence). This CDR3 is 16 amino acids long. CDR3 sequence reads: CSAIDLAGAYTGELFF. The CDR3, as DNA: TGCAGTGCGATTGACCTAGCGGGGGCGTACACCGGGGAGCTGTTTTTT.

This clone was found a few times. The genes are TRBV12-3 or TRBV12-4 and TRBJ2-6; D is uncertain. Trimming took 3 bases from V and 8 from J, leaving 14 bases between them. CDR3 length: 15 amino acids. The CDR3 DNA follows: TGTGCCAGCAGTTTCGTATACTCTGGTTCCAACGTCCTGACTTTC. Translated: CASSFVYSGSNVLTF.

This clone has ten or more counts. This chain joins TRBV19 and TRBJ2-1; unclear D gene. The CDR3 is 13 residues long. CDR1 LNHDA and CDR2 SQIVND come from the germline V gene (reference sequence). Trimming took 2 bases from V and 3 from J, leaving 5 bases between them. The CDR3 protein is CASSILGYNEQFF. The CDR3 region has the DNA TGTGCCAGTAGTATACTGGGCTACAATGAGCAGTTCTTC.

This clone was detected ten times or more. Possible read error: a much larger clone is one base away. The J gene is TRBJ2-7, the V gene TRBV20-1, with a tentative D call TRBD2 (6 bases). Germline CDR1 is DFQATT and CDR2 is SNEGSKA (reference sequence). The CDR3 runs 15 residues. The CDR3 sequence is CSADPQAGGSYERYF. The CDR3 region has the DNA TGCAGTGCGGACCCCCAAGCGGGCGGCTCCTACGAGCGGTACTTC.

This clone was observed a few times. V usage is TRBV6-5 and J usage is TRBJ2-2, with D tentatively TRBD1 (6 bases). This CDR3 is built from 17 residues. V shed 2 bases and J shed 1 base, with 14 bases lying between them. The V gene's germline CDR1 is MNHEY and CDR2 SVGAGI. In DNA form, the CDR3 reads TGTGCCAGCAGTTACGGGATTACAGGGAGGAACACCGGGGAGCTGTTTTTT. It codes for CASSYGITGRNTGELFF.

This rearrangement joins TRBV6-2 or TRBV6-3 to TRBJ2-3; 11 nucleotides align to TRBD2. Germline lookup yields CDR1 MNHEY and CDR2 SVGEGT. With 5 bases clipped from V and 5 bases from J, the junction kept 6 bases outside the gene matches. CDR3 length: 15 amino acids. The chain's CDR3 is CASSPTSGNIDTQYF. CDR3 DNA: TGTGCCAGCAGTCCGACTAGCGGGAACATAGATACGCAGTATTTT.